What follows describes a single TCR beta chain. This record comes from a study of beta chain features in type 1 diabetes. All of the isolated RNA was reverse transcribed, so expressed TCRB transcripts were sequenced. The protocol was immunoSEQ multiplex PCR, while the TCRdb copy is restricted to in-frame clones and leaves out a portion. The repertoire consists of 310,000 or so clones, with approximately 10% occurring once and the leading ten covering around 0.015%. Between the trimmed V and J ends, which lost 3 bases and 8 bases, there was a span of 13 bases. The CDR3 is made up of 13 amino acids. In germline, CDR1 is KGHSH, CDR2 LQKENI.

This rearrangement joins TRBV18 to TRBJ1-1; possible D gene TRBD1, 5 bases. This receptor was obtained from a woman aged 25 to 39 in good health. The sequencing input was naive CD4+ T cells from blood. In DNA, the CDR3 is TGTGCCAGCTCACCCCTGGAGGGGACCGAAGCTTTCTTT. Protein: CASSPLEGTEAFF.